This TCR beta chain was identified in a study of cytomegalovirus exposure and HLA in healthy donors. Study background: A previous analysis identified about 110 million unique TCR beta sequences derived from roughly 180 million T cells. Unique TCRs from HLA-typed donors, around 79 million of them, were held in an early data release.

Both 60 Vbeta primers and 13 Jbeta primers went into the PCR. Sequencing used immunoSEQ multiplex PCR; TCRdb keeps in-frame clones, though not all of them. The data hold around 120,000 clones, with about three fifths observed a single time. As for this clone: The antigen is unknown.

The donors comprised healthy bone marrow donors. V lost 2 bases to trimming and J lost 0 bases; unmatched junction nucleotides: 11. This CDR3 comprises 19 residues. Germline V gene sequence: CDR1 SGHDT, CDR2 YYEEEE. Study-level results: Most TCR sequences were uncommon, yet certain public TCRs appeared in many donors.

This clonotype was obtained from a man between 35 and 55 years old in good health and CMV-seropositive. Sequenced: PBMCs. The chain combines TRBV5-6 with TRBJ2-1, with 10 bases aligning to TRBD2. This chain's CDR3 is CASSLWRLAGESSYNEQFF. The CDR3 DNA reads TGTGCCAGCAGCTTATGGAGGCTAGCGGGAGAGAGCTCCTACAATGAGCAGTTCTTC.